The rows below give T cell receptor beta chains drawn from one sample of a study of cytomegalovirus exposure and HLA in healthy donors. Here immunoSEQ multiplex PCR was the method, and the copy in TCRdb shows in-frame clones only, minus some. The table lists some 250,000 clones, 82% of them singletons. Sequenced material: PBMCs. These TCRs come from a woman aged 40 to 50 in good health and CMV-seropositive. The CDR3 runs from the conserved cysteine through the conserved F or W. A D gene is named only where the DNA matches it firmly. The size of a clone is reported for some rows only, either as once, few or many, or as a class for expanded clones.

d_call,cdr3_length,clone_size,j_call,v_call,cdr3_aa,cdr3_nt
-,16,-,TRBJ2-1,TRBV5-6,CASSLVGTRTYNEQFF,TGTGCCAGCAGCTTGGTGGGTACCCGGACATACAATGAGCAGTTCTTC
-,13,-,TRBJ1-1,TRBV7-2,CASGLSGGTEAFF,TGTGCCAGCGGGCTCAGCGGGGGCACTGAAGCTTTCTTT
-,12,-,TRBJ2-2,TRBV7-9,CASSLAGRELFF,TGTGCCAGCAGCTTAGCGGGGCGGGAGCTGTTTTTT
TRBD1,17,once,TRBJ2-1,TRBV6-1,CASSEAPGQGNSNEQFF,TGTGCCAGCAGTGAGGCCCCGGGACAGGGAAACTCCAATGAGCAGTTCTTC
-,11,-,TRBJ2-3,TRBV7-2,CASSRADTQYF,TGTGCCAGCAGCCGGGCAGATACGCAGTATTTT
TRBD1,14,few,TRBJ1-5,TRBV2,CASSFDRGIQPQHF,TGTGCCAGCAGCTTTGACAGGGGCATTCAGCCCCAGCATTTT
-,12,-,TRBJ2-1,TRBV11-2,CASSRVGNEQFF,TGTGCCAGCAGCCGAGTCGGCAATGAGCAGTTCTTC
TRBD2,18,-,TRBJ2-3,TRBV7-3,CASSSTGLAHSSTDTQYF,TGTGCCAGCAGCTCGACGGGACTAGCGCATTCTAGCACAGATACGCAGTATTTT
TRBD1,14,-,TRBJ1-2,TRBV5-6,CASSRDRKEYGYTF,TGTGCCAGCAGTAGGGACAGGAAGGAATATGGCTACACCTTC
TRBD1,13,once,TRBJ1-2,TRBV6-1,CASDGTGGKGYTF,TGTGCCAGCGACGGGACAGGGGGAAAGGGCTACACCTTC
-,15,-,TRBJ1-2,TRBV30,CAWGLTGVANYGYTF,TGTGCCTGGGGCCTGACAGGCGTAGCTAACTATGGCTACACCTTC
-,15,-,TRBJ2-2,TRBV5-6,CASSLAVRNTGELFF,TGTGCCAGCAGCTTGGCCGTTCGTAACACCGGGGAGCTGTTTTTT
TRBD2,16,-,TRBJ2-1,TRBV11-2,CASRKGTSGIYNEQFF,TGTGCCAGCAGGAAAGGGACTAGCGGGATATACAATGAGCAGTTCTTC
-,16,-,TRBJ1-2,TRBV9,CASSVEGASRSYGYTF,TGTGCCAGCAGCGTAGAAGGGGCGTCTCGCTCCTATGGCTACACCTTC
TRBD1,16,-,TRBJ2-1,TRBV28,CASSFSGTGAKYEQFF,TGTGCCAGCAGTTTCAGTGGGACAGGGGCGAAGTACGAGCAGTTCTTC
TRBD2,14,-,TRBJ2-5,TRBV30,CAWSAGLAMQTQYF,TGTGCCTGGAGCGCGGGACTAGCGATGCAGACCCAGTACTTC
-,13,-,TRBJ1-5,TRBV6-5,CASSSDRDRPQHF,TGTGCCAGCAGCTCCGACAGAGATAGGCCCCAGCATTTT
TRBD1,15,-,TRBJ1-1,TRBV19,CASSIKGQGGTEAFF,TGTGCCAGTAGTATAAAAGGACAGGGGGGTACTGAAGCTTTCTTT
TRBD1,14,-,TRBJ2-7,TRBV7-9,CASSPQGALDEQYF,TGTGCCAGCAGTCCCCAGGGGGCTCTAGACGAGCAGTACTTC
-,16,-,TRBJ2-7,TRBV19,CASSIRAVEEGYEQYF,TGTGCCAGTAGTATAAGGGCAGTCGAGGAGGGCTACGAGCAGTACTTC
TRBD1,14,-,TRBJ1-5,TRBV29-1,CSAGQGGSNQPQHF,TGCAGCGCCGGACAGGGCGGTAGCAATCAGCCCCAGCATTTT
-,13,-,TRBJ2-7,TRBV7-6,CASSSGDGYEQYF,TGTGCCAGCAGCTCAGGGGACGGCTACGAGCAGTACTTC
-,14,-,TRBJ2-3,TRBV4-3,CASSHRGSTDTQYF,TGCGCCAGCAGCCACAGGGGTAGCACAGATACGCAGTATTTT
TRBD1,14,-,TRBJ1-6,TRBV9,CASETGTDNSPLHF,TGTGCCAGCGAGACCGGGACAGATAATTCACCCCTCCACTTT
TRBD2,18,-,TRBJ2-7,TRBV13,CASRTVGLAGERSYEQYF,TGTGCCAGCAGAACGGTGGGACTAGCGGGAGAGCGCTCCTACGAGCAGTACTTC